This TCR beta chain was documented in a study of blood T cell repertoires in COVID-19. The wider study: From the United States, Italy and Spain came samples of acute and convalescent COVID-19. The cDNA or gDNA used as material had been derived from T cells, B-cell-depleted T cells, or PBMCs.

TCRdb's copy holds only in-frame clones and misses some; the assay was immunoSEQ multiplex PCR. Among some 330,000 clones listed, over 75% were seen once. The cohort comprised adults aged roughly 18 to 95 years residing in approximately 25 US areas. Recovered participants had two consecutive negative NP/OP PCR tests, healthcare professional clearance, or symptom resolution. Trimming pared 7 bases from V and 4 bases from J, leaving 16 bases between. The CDR3 covers 15 residues. CDR1 SGHTA and CDR2 FQGNSA come from the germline V gene. The sequenced material came from PBMCs or T cells enriched from blood (not recorded which). The rearrangement uses TRBV7-2 and TRBJ2-2, with D maybe TRBD1 (8 bases). The receptor's source is a young man who had recovered from COVID-19. The DNA for the CDR3 is TGTGCCAGCACCAACAGGGGGGGAGTCACCGGGGAGCTGTTTTTT. Translation gives CASTNRGGVTGELFF.